Listed here are 11 T cell receptor beta chains from one sample, sequenced in a study of control samples from healthy donors and cancer patients. Repertoires were generated with immunoSEQ multiplex PCR, while TCRdb's copy carries only in-frame clones and drops some. There are 90,000 to 95,000 clones in the sample; around four fifths occur only once, and roughly 18% lies in the top ten. Sequencing was carried out using blood. These receptors all come from a man aged 30 to 39 in good health.

The CDR3 nucleotides are TGTGCCAGCAGCTTAGCGGGACAGCTTCTAAATCAGCCCCAGCATTTT. Translated: CASSLAGQLLNQPQHF. V gene TRBV7-9 combines with J gene TRBJ1-5, with TRBD1 matching over 7 bases. Germline CDR1 reads SEHNR; CDR2 reads FQNEAQ (reference sequence). The CDR3 spans 16 residues. V was pared by 0 bases and J by 4 bases, with 6 bases of the junction left unmatched.

This clone showed up just once. The chain employs TRBV30 and TRBJ1-3; D not resolved. V dropped 2 bases and J dropped 9 bases, with 11 bases sitting between them. CDR1 and CDR2 (germline): GTSNPN, SVGIG (reference sequence). This CDR3 is built from 12 residues. CDR3 bases: TGTGCCTGGAGTAATTCGGGCGGCACCATATATTTT. As protein: CAWSNSGGTIYF.

This sequence joins TRBV12-5 and TRBJ1-1; D remains unclear. The CDR3 is 18 amino acids. The V gene's germline CDR1 is LGHNT and CDR2 FRNRAP. Trimming took off 2 bases at V and 2 bases at J, with 21 bases between the two ends. The CDR3 nucleotides are TGTGCTAGTGGTTTGTTGACCCCACTGTCGGTCAAAAACACTGAAGCTTTCTTT. This translates into CASGLLTPLSVKNTEAFF.

This clone was seen a few times. The sample carries other DNA sequences with the same CDR3. This chain links TRBV15 with TRBJ1-5, with 10 bases fitting TRBD1. J gave up 4 bases and V 3 bases, and 3 bases lay outside the gene matches. The CDR3 loop spans 15 amino acids. Looked up from germline, CDR1 is LNHNV and CDR2 is YYDKDF (reference sequence). The CDR3 bases are TGTGCCACCAGCAGGGGGGGACAGGGGAATCAGCCCCAGCATTTT. Residues: CATSRGGQGNQPQHF.

J is TRBJ2-5 and V is TRBV11-2; D might be TRBD2 (5 bases). The CDR3 is made up of 15 amino acids. CDR1 and CDR2 from the germline V gene are SGHAT and FQNNGV. Deletions cut 2 bases from V and 1 base from J, with 11 bases between. The DNA for the CDR3 is TGTGCCAGCAGCTTATCCCCTAGCTCCCAAGAGACCCAGTACTTC. Encoded protein: CASSLSPSSQETQYF. The entire variable domain, with the rest obtained from reference TRBV11-2 and TRBJ2-5, is as follows: EAGVAQSPRYKIIEKRQSVAFWCNPISGHATLYWYQQILGQGPKLLIQFQNNGVVDDSQLPKDRFSAERLKGVDSTLKIQPAKLEDSAVYLCASSLSPSSQETQYFGPGTRLLVL.

This clone appeared a few times. The chain employs TRBV3-1 (or the pseudogene TRBV3-2) and TRBJ2-2; possible D gene TRBD2, 5 bases. The germline V and J ends were trimmed by 10 bases and 6 bases, with 9 bases remaining between them. The germline V gene encodes CDR1 LGHDT and CDR2 YNNKEL (reference sequence). This CDR3 spans 11 amino acids. The CDR3 sequence: CATRGAGELFF. CDR3 DNA: TGTGCCACCCGGGGAGCCGGGGAGCTGTTTTTT.

V and J are TRBV3-1 (or the pseudogene TRBV3-2) and TRBJ2-5, with TRBD2 matching over 9 bases. The CDR3 runs 14 residues. Germline loops: CDR1 LGHDT, CDR2 YNNKEL (reference sequence). V shed 4 bases, J shed 7 bases, and the junction held 7 bases outside the gene matches. The DNA of the CDR3 is TGTGCCAGCAGCCTAAAAGCGGGGGGTGGGACCCAGTACTTC. This codes for CASSLKAGGGTQYF.

The chain uses TRBV6-6 and TRBJ1-3; D gene ambiguous. This CDR3 contains 15 residues. Germline V gene lookup returns CDR1 MNHNY and CDR2 SVGAGI (reference sequence). V was clipped by 2 bases and J by 0 bases, with 8 bases between them. The CDR3 DNA is TGTGCCAGCAGTTACCCCCCGGTCTCTGGAAACACCATATATTTT. Its protein product is CASSYPPVSGNTIYF.

J is TRBJ1-3 and V is TRBV7-2; D uncertain. Trimming removed 4 bases from V and 0 bases from J, with 10 bases in between. Germline V gives CDR1 SGHTA, CDR2 FQGNSA. This CDR3 has 15 residues. CDR3 amino acids: CASSSGRSSGNTIYF. CDR3 DNA sequence: TGTGCCAGCAGCTCAGGACGGTCCTCTGGAAACACCATATATTTT.

This clone has just one count. The chain carries TRBV2 and TRBJ1-6; D may be TRBD1 (5 bases). The CDR3 totals 12 residues. V shed 6 bases and J shed 7 bases, with 7 bases lying between them. Germline values: CDR1 SNHLY, CDR2 FYNNEI. The CDR3 sequence: CASRGLNSPLHF. The DNA for the CDR3 is TGTGCCAGCAGGGGGCTGAATTCACCCCTCCACTTT.

V usage is TRBV5-1 and J usage is TRBJ2-2; D not certain. This CDR3 is built from 13 residues. The germline CDR1 and CDR2 sequences are SGHRS and YFSETQ. The V end lost 4 bases, the J end lost 6 bases, and 10 bases lay between the germline ends. CDR3 sequence (DNA): TGCGCCAGCAGCCCCCCTTTGCCCGGGGAGCTGTTTTTT. This encodes CASSPPLPGELFF.